This is a list of T cell receptor beta chains from one sample in a study of cytomegalovirus exposure and HLA in healthy donors. Sequencing was performed with immunoSEQ multiplex PCR; in TCRdb, only in-frame clones are kept and a portion is missing. The repertoire has around 250,000 clones, 80% to 85% of them found once; the top ten carry about 7.5%. Sequenced material: PBMCs. All receptors come from an older woman in good health and CMV-seropositive. Each CDR3 is given with its conserved first and last residue.

V	J	CDR3
TRBV2	TRBJ1-1	CASSTGPTPRGTEAFF
TRBV14	TRBJ2-3	CASSPGRAVTDTQYF
TRBV13	TRBJ2-7	CASSQVRQGSGGGQYF
TRBV7-2	NA	CASSPREGRSYEQYF
TRBV28	TRBJ1-2	CASSQDRVFFYGYTF
TRBV7-3	TRBJ2-3	CASSLGLSQTDTQYF
TRBV5-1	TRBJ2-2	CASSLDRGSDTGELFF
TRBV9	TRBJ1-2	CASSVDRDTNYGYTF
TRBV5-4	TRBJ2-7	CASSAWTGGKMYEQYF
TRBV6-1	TRBJ2-7	CASSRLAGEYEQYF
TRBV7-3	TRBJ1-4	CASSHGTVDNEKLFF
TRBV7-9	TRBJ1-2	CASSEGQGPSSNYGYTF
TRBV5-1	TRBJ1-1	CASTEGATNTEAFF
TRBV5-1	TRBJ2-5	CASSFRGRGEETQYF
TRBV7-9	TRBJ1-3	CASSLRSSGNTIYF
TRBV5-6	TRBJ2-4	CASSGTGPVDIQYF
TRBV19	TRBJ1-4	CASNRGQGGEKLFF
TRBV29-1	TRBJ1-1	CSVGGLMNTEAFF
TRBV5-1	TRBJ1-4	CASSSRDRLREKLFF
TRBV27	TRBJ2-7	CASSSRDPYEQYF
TRBV4-1	TRBJ2-3	CASSRGTVQSTDTQYF
TRBV5-1	TRBJ2-7	CASSLGPTGTSGNYEQYF
TRBV7-7	TRBJ2-3	CASSSYSGGSTDTQYF
TRBV27	TRBJ2-7	CASSLKPEGYEQYF
TRBV28	TRBJ2-1	CASTSSGRAKYNEQFF